These 14 T cell receptor beta chains were sequenced from one sample in a study of T cells after posttransplantation cyclophosphamide. Assay: immunoSEQ multiplex PCR; the TCRdb copy retains only in-frame clones and omits some. The table has about 3,100 clones, roughly 84% seen once; the top ten hold 12%. Input material: CD8+ T cells sorted from PBMCs. The receptors were sampled from a woman aged 45-65 years in good health and a related stem cell transplant donor.

The chain employs TRBV29-1 and TRBJ1-1; D gene uncertain. Germline CDR1 and CDR2: SQVTM and ANQGSEA. V lost 0 bases to trimming and J lost 5 bases, with 13 bases between them. The CDR3 runs to 14 residues. In DNA, the CDR3 is TGCAGCGTTGAAGAGGTTCCAGAATCTACTGAAGCTTTCTTT. Protein product: CSVEEVPESTEAFF.

This chain joins TRBV27 and TRBJ2-7, with D possibly matching TRBD2 (8 bases). V lost 3 bases and J lost 3, with 18 bases in between. CDR3 size: 16 residues. The V gene's germline CDR1 is MNHEY and CDR2 SMNVEV (reference sequence). In nucleotides, the CDR3 is TGTGCCAGCAGTTTTGGTTCGGGAGGGGGCGGCTACGAGCAGTACTTC. Protein sequence: CASSFGSGGGGYEQYF.

The chain combines TRBV4-1 with TRBJ2-7; TRBD1 matches at 7 bases. Per germline, CDR1 MGHRA and CDR2 YSYEKL. Losses at the gene ends were 4 bases for V and 0 bases for J; bases not matched to a gene: 3. This CDR3 has 14 residues. The CDR3 DNA reads as TGCGCCAGCAGCCCCCGACAGGGCTCCTACGAGCAGTACTTC. As protein: CASSPRQGSYEQYF.

In its sample, this clone was seen once. The chain carries TRBV9 and TRBJ2-7; 7 nucleotides align to TRBD1. CDR1 and CDR2 from the germline V gene are SGDLS and YYNGEE. The CDR3 extends over 15 amino acids. J was trimmed by 7 bases and V by 3 bases; bases with no gene match: 13. CDR3 sequence (DNA): TGTGCCAGCAGCGGAGACAGGGATCCCCCGGGGGAGCAGTACTTC. Its translation is CASSGDRDPPGEQYF. The variable domain in full, with the rest retrieved from reference TRBV9 and TRBJ2-7, is DSGVTQTPKHLITATGQRVTLRCSPRSGDLSVYWYQQSLDQGLQFLIQYYNGEERAKGNILERFSAQQFPDLHSELNLSSLELGDSALYFCASSGDRDPPGEQYFGPGTRLTVT.

V gene TRBV29-1 combines with J gene TRBJ2-7; 9 positions match TRBD1. Germline V lookup: CDR1 SQVTM, CDR2 ANQGSEA. With 5 bases clipped from V and 3 bases from J, the junction kept 2 bases outside the gene matches. This CDR3 has 12 amino acids. CDR3 coding DNA: TGCAGCGTTAGGGGACAGGGCTACGAGCAGTACTTC. It encodes CSVRGQGYEQYF.

The chain recombines TRBV6-5 with TRBJ2-1, with 8 bases matching TRBD2. Germline CDR1 MNHEY, CDR2 SVGAGI. J was trimmed by 8 bases and V by 5 bases; bases with no gene match: 11. The CDR3 loop spans 15 amino acids. The CDR3 protein is CASSRTAGESDEQFF. In DNA, the CDR3 is TGTGCCAGCAGTAGGACAGCGGGAGAGTCGGATGAGCAGTTCTTC.

This chain links TRBV10-1 with TRBJ2-1, with D unclear. There are 14 residues in the CDR3. The V gene's germline CDR1 is WNHNN and CDR2 SYGVQD (reference sequence). V was trimmed by 2 bases and J by 8 bases, leaving 13 bases between them. CDR3 residues: CASSETLPTDEQFF. The CDR3 DNA reads as TGCGCCAGCAGTGAGACGCTACCCACGGATGAGCAGTTCTTC.

The chain has TRBV5-1 and TRBJ2-3, with a possible D match to TRBD2 (7 bases). Germline CDR1 SGHRS, CDR2 YFSETQ. With 7 bases removed from V and 5 bases from J, the gap between germline ends came to 26 bases. The CDR3 loop spans 17 amino acids. CDR3 in amino acids: CASFGGTGGLLLDTQYF. CDR3 sequence (DNA): TGCGCCAGCTTCGGAGGGACGGGGGGCCTGCTCTTAGATACGCAGTATTTT.

This clone was recorded only once. The J gene is TRBJ2-7, the V gene TRBV18; no firm D call. The CDR3 runs to 16 residues. V dropped 0 bases and J dropped 4 bases, with 16 bases sitting between them. Germline V lookup: CDR1 KGHSH, CDR2 LQKENI. CDR3 loop: CASSPPRRSYAYEQYF. For the CDR3, the DNA is TGTGCCAGCTCACCACCCCGGCGGAGCTATGCTTACGAGCAGTACTTC. Full variable domain (rest looked up from reference TRBV18 and TRBJ2-7): NAGVMQNPRHLVRRRGQEARLRCSPMKGHSHVYWYRQLPEEGLKFMVYLQKENIIDESGMPKERFSAEFPKEGPSILRIQQVVRGDSAAYFCASSPPRRSYAYEQYFGPGTRLTVT.

This rearrangement joins TRBV7-9 to TRBJ2-1; TRBD2 matches 9 bases. V trimming: 5 bases; J trimming: 8 bases; junction bases outside the gene matches: 10. The CDR3 consists of 15 residues. CDR1 and CDR2 (germline): SEHNR, FQNEAQ (reference sequence). Here the CDR3 reads CASSTGLAPQDEQFF. For the CDR3, the DNA is TGTGCCAGCAGCACCGGACTAGCGCCCCAGGATGAGCAGTTCTTC.

Comments on this clone: The sample carries other DNA sequences with the same CDR3. The V call is TRBV6-5, the J call TRBJ2-1; the match to TRBD2 covers 9 bases. This CDR3 has 15 amino acids. CDR1 and CDR2 (germline): MNHEY, SVGAGI. J gave up 5 bases and V 3 bases, and 5 bases lay outside the gene matches. The CDR3 nucleotides read TGTGCCAGCAGTTATGGGCGGGGGGGTCACAATGAGCAGTTCTTC. Translating it yields CASSYGRGGHNEQFF.

This chain joins TRBV11-2 and TRBJ2-2; no clear D gene. The CDR3 length is 15 residues. CDR1 SGHAT and CDR2 FQNNGV come from the germline V gene. Trimming removed 3 bases from V and 6 bases from J, with 14 bases in between. CDR3 residues: CASSLVPMGAGELFF. CDR3 coding DNA: TGTGCCAGCAGCTTGGTGCCGATGGGCGCCGGGGAGCTGTTTTTT.

The chain recombines TRBV5-6 with TRBJ2-2; 8 bases match TRBD1. After removal of 2 bases from V and 6 bases from J, the junction contained 15 bases not matched to a gene. The CDR3 has 18 residues. Germline CDR1 SGHDT, CDR2 YYEEEE. This CDR3 is CASSFSPWTGFRPGELFF. DNA for the CDR3: TGTGCCAGCAGCTTTTCCCCTTGGACAGGGTTTCGCCCCGGGGAGCTGTTTTTT.

By its share, this clone is hyperexpanded. This chain uses TRBV6-5 with TRBJ2-2; 8 bases align to TRBD1. Germline CDR1 and CDR2: MNHEY and SVGAGI. V was clipped by 4 bases and J by 1 base; unmatched bases: 5. The CDR3 is 16 amino acids. DNA for the CDR3: TGTGCCAGCAGTTTTTCCGGGACAGGGAACACCGGGGAGCTGTTTTTT. Its protein is CASSFSGTGNTGELFF.